This entry concerns a single T cell receptor (beta chain). Its antigen is undetermined. A 1 in 200,000 to 1 in 1 million T cell depth was the sequencing target. Method: immunoSEQ multiplex PCR; TCRdb's copy keeps in-frame clones and lacks some. The data contain nearly 300,000 clones, less than 85% of them singletons. Cryopreserved PBMCs were the source of around 2 micrograms of genomic DNA, which went to TCR beta libraries. The source of the sample is a study of cytotoxic CD8 clonotypes in ibrutinib-treated CLL. Overall study: Patients attained some 24 partial and 2 complete responses; at median approximately 68 months, around 15 remained remitted while around 12 progressed.

The germline V gene has CDR1 SGHDN and CDR2 FVKESK. The CDR3 length is 16 residues. J was trimmed by 5 bases and V by 4 bases; bases with no gene match: 9. Study findings and constraints: Starting clonality was above that of age-matched healthy donors and tracked circulating CD8+ T-cell counts.

This sequence was found in a human donor with chronic lymphocytic leukemia. This specimen consisted of PBMCs, obtained at disease progression, from a patient treated with ibrutinib. The rearrangement uses TRBV14 and TRBJ2-7; 12 positions agree with TRBD2. The CDR3: CASSPPGLAGFHEQYF. Written as DNA, the CDR3 is TGTGCCAGCAGCCCCCCAGGACTAGCGGGGTTCCACGAGCAGTACTTC.